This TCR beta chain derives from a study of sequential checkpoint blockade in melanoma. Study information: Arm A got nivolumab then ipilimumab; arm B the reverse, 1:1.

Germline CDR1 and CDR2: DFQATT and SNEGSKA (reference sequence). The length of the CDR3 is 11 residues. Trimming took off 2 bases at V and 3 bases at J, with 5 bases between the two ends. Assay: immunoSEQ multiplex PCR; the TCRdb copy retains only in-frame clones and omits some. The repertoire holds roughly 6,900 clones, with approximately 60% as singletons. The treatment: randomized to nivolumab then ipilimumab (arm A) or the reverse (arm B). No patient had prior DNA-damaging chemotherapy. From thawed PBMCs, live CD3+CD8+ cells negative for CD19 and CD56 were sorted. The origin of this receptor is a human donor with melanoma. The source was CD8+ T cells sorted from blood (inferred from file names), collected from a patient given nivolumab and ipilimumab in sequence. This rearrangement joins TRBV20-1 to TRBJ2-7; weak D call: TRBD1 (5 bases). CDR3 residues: CSARQGYEQYF. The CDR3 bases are TGCAGTGCTAGACAGGGCTACGAGCAGTACTTC.